The rows below give T cell receptor beta chains drawn from one sample of a study of OX40 agonist ivuxolimab in advanced cancers. Assay: immunoSEQ multiplex PCR; the TCRdb copy retains only in-frame clones and omits some. The sample carries some 70,000 clones, around 93% recorded once. Source: CD4+ or CD8+ T cells sorted from blood, taken in a trial of the OX40 agonist ivuxolimab. The receptors were sampled from an adult with an advanced solid tumor such as melanoma, head and neck, liver or kidney cancer. Each CDR3 is given with its conserved first and last residue. The order of the fields is CDR3 length, D gene, J gene, V gene, clone size, CDR3 DNA, CDR3 protein. A D gene is named only where the DNA matches it firmly. The size field is filled for only some rows; it gives once, few, many or a size class.

>14|TRBD1|TRBJ1-6|TRBV18|.
TGTGCCAGCTCAGCCTCGACAGGGGGATCACCCCTCCACTTT
CASSASTGGSPLHF
>14|.|TRBJ1-6|TRBV10-3|once
TGTGCCATCAGTCAGACAGATAAGAATTCACCCCTCCACTTT
CAISQTDKNSPLHF
>15|TRBD2|TRBJ2-1|TRBV11-1|.
TGTGCCAGCAGCGTAGGACTAGCGGGAGCTAATGAGCAGTTCTTC
CASSVGLAGANEQFF
>13|TRBD1|TRBJ1-4|TRBV6-6|.
TGTGCCAGCAGTTACCAAGAGGCCGGGACAGCCACGTTT
CASSYQEAGTATF
>16|TRBD2|TRBJ2-3|TRBV9|.
TGTGCCAGCAGCGTAGGTCCTAGCGGGGGGGCAGATACGCAGTATTTT
CASSVGPSGGADTQYF
>15|TRBD1|TRBJ1-1|TRBV11-2|.
TGTGCCAGCAGCCCCCGCGGGACAGGGTGGACTGAAGCTTTCTTT
CASSPRGTGWTEAFF
>17|.|TRBJ1-5|TRBV10-2|.
TGCGCCAGCAGTGAGCCGCAGGGTCAGGTCAGCAATCAGCCCCAGCATTTT
CASSEPQGQVSNQPQHF
>14|.|TRBJ2-3|TRBV30|.
TGTGCCTGGAACGAGGAAACTCACACAGATACGCAGTATTTT
CAWNEETHTDTQYF
>17|TRBD1|TRBJ2-7|TRBV4-2|.
TGTGCCAGCTCGGGTAATGTGGGACAGGGAAGCTCCTACGAGCAGTACTTC
CASSGNVGQGSSYEQYF
>15|.|TRBJ2-7|TRBV11-2|.
TGTGCCAGCAGCTTAAGGCGGCAACCCTCCTACGAGCAGTACTTC
CASSLRRQPSYEQYF
>16|.|TRBJ2-2|TRBV6-5|.
TGTGCCAGCAGTTATACCGTGTCAGCTTACACCGGGGAGCTGTTTTTT
CASSYTVSAYTGELFF
>16|TRBD2|TRBJ2-1|TRBV7-9|.
TGTGCCAGCAGCCCCATACTAGCGGGAGGGCTCCATGAGCAGTTCTTC
CASSPILAGGLHEQFF
>15|.|TRBJ2-1|TRBV5-1|.
TGCGCCAGCAGCCTCCCCCGACAGGTTTGGAATGAGCAGTTCTTC
CASSLPRQVWNEQFF
>13|TRBD1|TRBJ2-7|TRBV6-6|.
TGTGCCAGTACTAGACAGGGGGCTAGCGAGCAGTACTTC
CASTRQGASEQYF
>15|.|TRBJ2-7|TRBV19|.
TGTGCCAGTAGTATAGCCGCCAGGGGCTCCTACGAGCAGTACTTC
CASSIAARGSYEQYF
>20|TRBD1|TRBJ2-6|TRBV7-3|.
TGTGCCAGCAGCTTAGTGGGGTCGACAGGGGTCAACTCTGGGGCCAACGTCCTGACTTTC
CASSLVGSTGVNSGANVLTF
>15|TRBD1|TRBJ1-6|TRBV2|.
TGTGCCAGCAGCACAACAGGGGGCGCGAGTTCACCCCTCCACTTT
CASSTTGGASSPLHF
>13|TRBD1|TRBJ1-1|TRBV30|.
TGTGCCTGGAGTGTGACAGGGAGCAATGAAGCTTTCTTT
CAWSVTGSNEAFF
>13|.|TRBJ1-6|TRBV6-5|.
TGTGCCAGCAGCCCAGGTCCTAATTCACCCCTCCACTTT
CASSPGPNSPLHF
>15|TRBD2|TRBJ2-7|TRBV2|.
TGTGCCAGCAGGGGGGGGCTAGCGGGCCTGCGGGAGCAGTACTTC
CASRGGLAGLREQYF
>13|.|TRBJ2-1|TRBV11-3|.
TGTGCCAGCAGCATGGGGAACCCGGCACGTCAGTTCTTC
CASSMGNPARQFF
>15|.|TRBJ2-1|TRBV27|.
TGTGCCAGCAGTTTTAGGGACTCCTCTTACAATGAGCAGTTCTTC
CASSFRDSSYNEQFF
>15|TRBD1|TRBJ1-1|TRBV11-3|.
TGTGCCAGCAGCTCCGGGACAGGGGAAAACACTGAAGCTTTCTTT
CASSSGTGENTEAFF
>15|.|TRBJ1-1|TRBV6-1|.
TGTGCCAGCAGTGGTTGGACAGCGTTGAACACTGAAGCTTTCTTT
CASSGWTALNTEAFF
>15|.|TRBJ2-1|TRBV6-5|once
TGTGCCAGCAGTCAACCCGGGACGGTCCACAATGAGCAGTTCTTC
CASSQPGTVHNEQFF
>16|TRBD2|TRBJ2-3|TRBV6-1|once
TGTGCCAGCAGTGAAGGGGCTAGCGGGAGTCCAGATACGCAGTATTTT
CASSEGASGSPDTQYF
>13|.|TRBJ2-5|TRBV18|.
TGTGCCAGCTCACCACGGGAGAAGGAGACCCAGTACTTC
CASSPREKETQYF
>16|TRBD2|TRBJ2-3|TRBV11-3|.
TGTGCCAGCAGCTTTGGACTAGCTGGGGACACAGATACGCAGTATTTT
CASSFGLAGDTDTQYF
>14|TRBD1|TRBJ1-2|TRBV6-1|.
TGTGCCAGCAGTTTGGACAGGGCTAACTATGGCTACACCTTC
CASSLDRANYGYTF
>15|.|TRBJ2-3|TRBV7-3|.
TGTGCCAGCAGCTTAGGGCCCCCCGGCACAGATACGCAGTATTTT
CASSLGPPGTDTQYF
>16|TRBD1|TRBJ1-2|TRBV2|.
TGTGCCAGCAGTGTGACAGGGGACCCCCCTAACTATGGCTACACCTTC
CASSVTGDPPNYGYTF
>13|.|TRBJ2-2|TRBV5-1|.
TGCGCCAGCAGCTTGGAGCAGGTCGGGGAGCTGTTTTTT
CASSLEQVGELFF
>15|.|TRBJ2-3|TRBV7-9|.
TGTGCCAGCAGCGTTACAGTTGGCGGGGCAGATACGCAGTATTTT
CASSVTVGGADTQYF
>13|.|TRBJ2-5|TRBV7-3|.
TGTGCCAGCAGCTCGGGAGCCCAAGAGACCCAGTACTTC
CASSSGAQETQYF
>14|.|TRBJ2-3|TRBV5-6|.
TGTGCCAGCAGCTTGGTTCAGTTAACAGATACGCAGTATTTT
CASSLVQLTDTQYF
>12|.|TRBJ2-5|TRBV6-5|.
TGTGCCATAATGGACCAAATCGGGACCCAGTACTTC
CAIMDQIGTQYF
>16|.|TRBJ1-1|TRBV6-5|few
TGTGCCAGCAGTTCCACCAACAAAGGGGGGAACACTGAAGCTTTCTTT
CASSSTNKGGNTEAFF
>17|.|TRBJ1-3|TRBV4-1|.
TGCGCCAGCAGCCAAGATCGGTGGGCAAACTCTGGAAACACCATATATTTT
CASSQDRWANSGNTIYF
>14|.|TRBJ2-2|TRBV6-5|few
TGTGCCAGCAGTTACGAGACTGACACCGGGGAGCTGTTTTTT
CASSYETDTGELFF
>13|.|TRBJ2-7|TRBV6-6|.
TGTGCCAGCAGTACCCGGGGTACCTACGAGCAGTACTTC
CASSTRGTYEQYF
>16|TRBD1|TRBJ2-5|TRBV2|.
TGTGCCAGCAGTGAAGTAAGGGGACAGGGGCTGGGGGAGCAGTACTTC
CASSEVRGQGLGEQYF
>13|.|TRBJ1-2|TRBV2|once
TGTGCCAGCAGTGATTTGGGATCGTATGGCTACACCTTC
CASSDLGSYGYTF
>12|.|TRBJ1-5|TRBV6-5|.
TGTGCCAGCAGTACCCCTGGGGGGCCCCAGCATTTT
CASSTPGGPQHF